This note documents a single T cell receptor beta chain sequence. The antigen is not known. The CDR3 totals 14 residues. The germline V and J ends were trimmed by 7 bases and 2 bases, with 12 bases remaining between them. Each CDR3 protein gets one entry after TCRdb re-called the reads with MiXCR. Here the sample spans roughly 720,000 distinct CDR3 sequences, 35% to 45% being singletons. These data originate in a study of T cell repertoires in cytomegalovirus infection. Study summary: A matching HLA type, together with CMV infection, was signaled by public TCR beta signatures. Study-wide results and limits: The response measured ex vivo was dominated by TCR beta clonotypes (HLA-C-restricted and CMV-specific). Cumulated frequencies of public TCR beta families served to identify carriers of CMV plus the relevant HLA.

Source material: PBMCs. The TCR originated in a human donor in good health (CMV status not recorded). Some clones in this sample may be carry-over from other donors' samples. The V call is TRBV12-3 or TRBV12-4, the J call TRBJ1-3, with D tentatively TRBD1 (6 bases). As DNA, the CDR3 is TGTGCCAGCACCGGAGCAGGGGCTGGAAACACCATATATTTT. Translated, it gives CASTGAGAGNTIYF.